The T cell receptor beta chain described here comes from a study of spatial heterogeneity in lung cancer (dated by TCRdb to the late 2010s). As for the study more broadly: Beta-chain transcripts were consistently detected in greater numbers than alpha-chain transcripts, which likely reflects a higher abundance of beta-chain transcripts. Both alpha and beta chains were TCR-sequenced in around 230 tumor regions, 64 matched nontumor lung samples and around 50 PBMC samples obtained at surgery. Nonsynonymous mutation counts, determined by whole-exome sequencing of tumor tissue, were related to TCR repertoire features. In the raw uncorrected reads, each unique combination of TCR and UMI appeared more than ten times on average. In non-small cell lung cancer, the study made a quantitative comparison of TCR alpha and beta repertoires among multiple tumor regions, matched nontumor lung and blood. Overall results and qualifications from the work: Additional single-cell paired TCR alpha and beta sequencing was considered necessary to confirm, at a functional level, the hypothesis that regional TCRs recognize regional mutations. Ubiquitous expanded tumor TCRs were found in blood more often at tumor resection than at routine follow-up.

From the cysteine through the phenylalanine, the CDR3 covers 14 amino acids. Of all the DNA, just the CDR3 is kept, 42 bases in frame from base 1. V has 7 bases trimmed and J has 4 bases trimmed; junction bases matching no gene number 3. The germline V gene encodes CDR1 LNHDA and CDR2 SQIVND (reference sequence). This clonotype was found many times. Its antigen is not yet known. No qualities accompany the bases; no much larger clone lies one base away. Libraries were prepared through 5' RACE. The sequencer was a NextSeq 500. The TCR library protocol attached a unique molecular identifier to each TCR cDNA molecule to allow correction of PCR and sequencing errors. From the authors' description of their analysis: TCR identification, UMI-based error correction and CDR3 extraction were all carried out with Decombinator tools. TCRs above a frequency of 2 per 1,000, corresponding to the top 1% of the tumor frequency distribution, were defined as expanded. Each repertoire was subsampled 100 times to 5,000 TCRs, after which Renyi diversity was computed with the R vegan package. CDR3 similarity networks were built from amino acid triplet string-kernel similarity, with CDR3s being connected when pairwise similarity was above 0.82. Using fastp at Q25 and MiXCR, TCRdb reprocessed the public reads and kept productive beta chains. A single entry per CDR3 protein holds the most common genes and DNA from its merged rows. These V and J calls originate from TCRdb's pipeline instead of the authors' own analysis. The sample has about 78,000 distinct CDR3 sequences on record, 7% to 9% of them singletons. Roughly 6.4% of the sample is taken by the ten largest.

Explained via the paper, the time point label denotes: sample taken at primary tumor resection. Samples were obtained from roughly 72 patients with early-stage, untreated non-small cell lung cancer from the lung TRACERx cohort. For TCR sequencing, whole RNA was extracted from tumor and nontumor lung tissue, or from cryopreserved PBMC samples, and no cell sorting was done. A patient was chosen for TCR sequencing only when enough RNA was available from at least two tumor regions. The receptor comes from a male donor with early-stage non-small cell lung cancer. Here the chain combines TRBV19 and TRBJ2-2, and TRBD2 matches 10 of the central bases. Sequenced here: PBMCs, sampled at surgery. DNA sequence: TGTGCCAGTATACGACTAGCGGGCACCGGGGAGCTGTTTTTT. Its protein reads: CASIRLAGTGELFF.